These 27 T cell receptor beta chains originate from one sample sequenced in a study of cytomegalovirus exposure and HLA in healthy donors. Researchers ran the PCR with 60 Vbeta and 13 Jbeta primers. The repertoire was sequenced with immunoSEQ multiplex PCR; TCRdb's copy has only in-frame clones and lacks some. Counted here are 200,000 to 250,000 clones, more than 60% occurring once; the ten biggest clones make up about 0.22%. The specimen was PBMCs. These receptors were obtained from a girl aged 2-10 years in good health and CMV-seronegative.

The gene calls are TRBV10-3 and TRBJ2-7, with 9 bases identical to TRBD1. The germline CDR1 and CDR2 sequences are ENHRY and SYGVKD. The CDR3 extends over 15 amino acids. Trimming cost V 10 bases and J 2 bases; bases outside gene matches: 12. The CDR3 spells CASGEGTGRTYEQYF. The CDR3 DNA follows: TGTGCCAGTGGAGAGGGGACAGGGCGTACCTACGAGCAGTACTTC.

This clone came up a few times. The CDR3 loop reads CASSARQGARNEKLFF. The CDR3 DNA reads TGTGCCAGCAGCGCGAGACAGGGGGCGCGGAATGAAAAACTGTTTTTT. V usage is TRBV9 and J usage is TRBJ1-4; TRBD1 agrees at 10 bases. CDR1 and CDR2 from the germline V gene are SGDLS and YYNGEE. CDR3 size: 16 residues. V shed 3 bases, J shed 5 bases, and the junction held 7 bases outside the gene matches. Combining the CDR3 with reference TRBV9 and TRBJ1-4 gives the whole variable domain DSGVTQTPKHLITATGQRVTLRCSPRSGDLSVYWYQQSLDQGLQFLIQYYNGEERAKGNILERFSAQQFPDLHSELNLSSLELGDSALYFCASSARQGARNEKLFFGSGTQLSVL.

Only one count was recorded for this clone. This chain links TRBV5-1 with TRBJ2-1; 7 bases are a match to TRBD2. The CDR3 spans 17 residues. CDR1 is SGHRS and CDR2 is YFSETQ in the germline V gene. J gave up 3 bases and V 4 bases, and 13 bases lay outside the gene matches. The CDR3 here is CASSPGTNAALYNEQFF. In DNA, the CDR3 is TGCGCCAGCAGCCCTGGGACTAACGCCGCTCTCTACAATGAGCAGTTCTTC.

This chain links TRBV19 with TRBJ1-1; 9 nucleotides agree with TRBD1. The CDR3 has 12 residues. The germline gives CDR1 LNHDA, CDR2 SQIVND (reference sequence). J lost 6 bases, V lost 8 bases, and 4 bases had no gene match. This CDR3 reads CASGTGMPEAFF. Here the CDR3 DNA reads TGTGCCAGTGGGACAGGGATGCCTGAAGCTTTCTTT.

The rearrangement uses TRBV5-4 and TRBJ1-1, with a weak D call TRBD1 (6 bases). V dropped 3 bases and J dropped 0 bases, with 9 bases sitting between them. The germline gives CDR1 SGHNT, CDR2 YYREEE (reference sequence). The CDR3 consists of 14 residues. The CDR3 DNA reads TGTGCCAGCAGCTACCGGGACATGAACACTGAAGCTTTCTTT. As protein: CASSYRDMNTEAFF. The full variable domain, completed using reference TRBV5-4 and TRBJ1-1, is ETGVTQSPTHLIKTRGQQVTLRCSSQSGHNTVSWYQQALGQGPQFIFQYYREEENGRGNFPPRFSGLQFPNYSSELNVNALELDDSALYLCASSYRDMNTEAFFGQGTRLTVV.

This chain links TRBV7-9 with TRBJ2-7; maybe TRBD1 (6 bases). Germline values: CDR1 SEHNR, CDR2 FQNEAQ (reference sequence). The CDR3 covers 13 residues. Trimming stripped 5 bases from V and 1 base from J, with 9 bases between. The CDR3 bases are TGTGCCAGCAGCGCTACAGGGTCCTACGAGCAGTACTTC. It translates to CASSATGSYEQYF. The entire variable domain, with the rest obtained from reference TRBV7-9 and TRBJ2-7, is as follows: DTGVSQNPRHKITKRGQNVTFRCDPISEHNRLYWYRQTLGQGPEFLTYFQNEAQLEKSRLLSDRFSAERPKGSFSTLEIQRTEQGDSAMYLCASSATGSYEQYFGPGTRLTVT.

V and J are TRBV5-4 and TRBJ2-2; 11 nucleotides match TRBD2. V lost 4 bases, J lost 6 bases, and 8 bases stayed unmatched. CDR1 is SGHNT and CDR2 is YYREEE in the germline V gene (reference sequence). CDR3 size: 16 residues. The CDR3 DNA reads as TGTGCCAGCAGCGCAACTAGCGGGAGTCGTCCCGGGGAGCTGTTTTTT. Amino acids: CASSATSGSRPGELFF. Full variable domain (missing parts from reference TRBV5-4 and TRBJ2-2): ETGVTQSPTHLIKTRGQQVTLRCSSQSGHNTVSWYQQALGQGPQFIFQYYREEENGRGNFPPRFSGLQFPNYSSELNVNALELDDSALYLCASSATSGSRPGELFFGEGSRLTVL.

The CDR3 nucleotides read TGTGCCAGCAGCCAGAACGAAACCGACAGGGTATTGGATCAGCCCCAGCATTTT. It translates to CASSQNETDRVLDQPQHF. V usage is TRBV7-2 and J usage is TRBJ1-5, with 7 bases identical to TRBD1. The CDR3 has 18 residues. Trimming at V came to 5 bases and at J to 5 bases, leaving 18 bases not matched to a gene. The germline V gene has CDR1 SGHTA and CDR2 FQGNSA.

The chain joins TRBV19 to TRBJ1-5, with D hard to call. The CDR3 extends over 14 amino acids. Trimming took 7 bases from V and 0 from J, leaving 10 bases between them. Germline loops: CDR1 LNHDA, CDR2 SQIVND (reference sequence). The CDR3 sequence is CASKFLYSNQPQHF. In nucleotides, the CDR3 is TGTGCCAGTAAATTCTTATATAGCAATCAGCCCCAGCATTTT.

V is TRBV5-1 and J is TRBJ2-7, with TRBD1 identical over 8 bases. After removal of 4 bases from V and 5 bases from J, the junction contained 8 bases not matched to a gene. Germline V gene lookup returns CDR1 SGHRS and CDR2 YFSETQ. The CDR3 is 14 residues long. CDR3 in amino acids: CASSPGQEFHEQYF. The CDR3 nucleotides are TGCGCCAGCAGCCCGGGACAGGAATTCCACGAGCAGTACTTC.

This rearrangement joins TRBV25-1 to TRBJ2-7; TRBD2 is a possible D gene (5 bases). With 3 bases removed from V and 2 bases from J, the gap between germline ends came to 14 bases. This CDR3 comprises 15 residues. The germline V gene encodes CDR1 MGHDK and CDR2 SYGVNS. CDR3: CASSEEKGSPYEQYF. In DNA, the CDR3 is TGTGCCAGCAGTGAGGAGAAAGGGAGTCCCTACGAGCAGTACTTC.

DNA of the CDR3: TGTGCCAGCAGTCTCCTAGGGGCTACCGCCAATGAGCAGTTCTTC. Its translation: CASSLLGATANEQFF. This chain uses TRBV5-4 with TRBJ2-1, with D perhaps matching TRBD1 (5 bases). CDR1 is SGHNT, CDR2 YYREEE, per germline (reference sequence). V was trimmed by 5 bases and J by 6 bases, leaving 18 bases between them. The CDR3 sequence is 15 residues long. Variable domain in full (rest from reference TRBV5-4 and TRBJ2-1): ETGVTQSPTHLIKTRGQQVTLRCSSQSGHNTVSWYQQALGQGPQFIFQYYREEENGRGNFPPRFSGLQFPNYSSELNVNALELDDSALYLCASSLLGATANEQFFGPGTRLTVL.

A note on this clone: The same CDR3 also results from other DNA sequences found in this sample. CDR3 sequence: CSVEGTVNTEAFF. The CDR3 coding sequence is TGCAGCGTTGAAGGGACAGTGAACACTGAAGCTTTCTTT. The V gene is TRBV29-1, the J gene TRBJ1-1; weak D call: TRBD1 (6 bases). The CDR3 consists of 13 residues. Germline V gene lookup returns CDR1 SQVTM and CDR2 ANQGSEA. V shed 1 base and J shed 0 bases, with 6 bases lying between them.

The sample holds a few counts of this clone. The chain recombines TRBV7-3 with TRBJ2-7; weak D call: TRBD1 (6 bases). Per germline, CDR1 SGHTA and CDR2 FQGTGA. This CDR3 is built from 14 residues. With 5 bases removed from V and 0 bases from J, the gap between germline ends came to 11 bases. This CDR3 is CASSIGTNSYEQYF. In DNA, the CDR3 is TGTGCCAGCAGCATCGGGACAAACTCCTACGAGCAGTACTTC.

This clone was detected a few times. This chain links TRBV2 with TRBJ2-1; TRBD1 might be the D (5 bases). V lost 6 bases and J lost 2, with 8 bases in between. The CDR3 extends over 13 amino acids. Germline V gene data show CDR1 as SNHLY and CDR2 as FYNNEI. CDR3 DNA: TGTGCCAGCAGCAGGGCCCCCTACAATGAGCAGTTCTTC. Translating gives CASSRAPYNEQFF.

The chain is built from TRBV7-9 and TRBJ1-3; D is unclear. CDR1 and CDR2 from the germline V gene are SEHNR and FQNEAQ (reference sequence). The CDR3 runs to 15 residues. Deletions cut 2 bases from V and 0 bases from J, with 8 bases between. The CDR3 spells CASSLNGGSGNTIYF. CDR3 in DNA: TGTGCCAGCAGCTTAAATGGCGGCTCTGGAAACACCATATATTTT.

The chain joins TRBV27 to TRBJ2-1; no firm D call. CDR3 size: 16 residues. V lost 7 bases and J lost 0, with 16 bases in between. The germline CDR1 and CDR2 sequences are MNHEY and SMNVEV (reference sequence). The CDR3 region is CASTQEKFSSYNEQFF. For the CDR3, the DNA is TGTGCCAGCACCCAAGAGAAATTTAGCTCCTACAATGAGCAGTTCTTC.

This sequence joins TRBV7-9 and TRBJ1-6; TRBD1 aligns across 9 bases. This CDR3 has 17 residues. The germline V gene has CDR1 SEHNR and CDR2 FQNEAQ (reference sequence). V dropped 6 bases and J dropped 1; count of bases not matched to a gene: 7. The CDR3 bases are TGTGCCAGCAGTCTGGACAGGGGAATATCCTATAATTCACCCCTCCACTTT. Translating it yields CASSLDRGISYNSPLHF. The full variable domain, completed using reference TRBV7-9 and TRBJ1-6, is DTGVSQNPRHKITKRGQNVTFRCDPISEHNRLYWYRQTLGQGPEFLTYFQNEAQLEKSRLLSDRFSAERPKGSFSTLEIQRTEQGDSAMYLCASSLDRGISYNSPLHFGNGTRLTVT.

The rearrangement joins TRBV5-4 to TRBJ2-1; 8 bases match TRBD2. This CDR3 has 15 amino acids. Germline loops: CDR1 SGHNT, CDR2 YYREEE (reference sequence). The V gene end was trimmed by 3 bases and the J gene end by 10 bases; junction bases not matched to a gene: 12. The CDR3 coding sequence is TGTGCCAGCAGCTGGGGGGCAGCGGGAGACGGCGAGCAGTTCTTC. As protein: CASSWGAAGDGEQFF.

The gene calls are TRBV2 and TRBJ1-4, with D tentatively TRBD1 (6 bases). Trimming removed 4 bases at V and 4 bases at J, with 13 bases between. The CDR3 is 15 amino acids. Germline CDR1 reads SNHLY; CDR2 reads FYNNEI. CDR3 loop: CASSAQGGGNEKLFF. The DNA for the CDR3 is TGTGCCAGCAGTGCACAGGGAGGGGGTAATGAAAAACTGTTTTTT.

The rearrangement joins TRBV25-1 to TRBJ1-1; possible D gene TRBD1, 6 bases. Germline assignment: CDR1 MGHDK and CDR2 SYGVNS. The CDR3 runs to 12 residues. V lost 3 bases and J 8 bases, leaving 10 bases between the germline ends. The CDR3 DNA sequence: TGTGCCAGCAGTGACAGGGGACGGGAAGCTTTCTTT. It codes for CASSDRGREAFF.

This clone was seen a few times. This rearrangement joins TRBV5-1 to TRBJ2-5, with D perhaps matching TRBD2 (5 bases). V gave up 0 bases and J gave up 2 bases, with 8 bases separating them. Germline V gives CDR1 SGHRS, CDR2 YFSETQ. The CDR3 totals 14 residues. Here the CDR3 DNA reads TGCGCCAGCAGCTTGGGGACTCAGCAAGAGACCCAGTACTTC. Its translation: CASSLGTQQETQYF.

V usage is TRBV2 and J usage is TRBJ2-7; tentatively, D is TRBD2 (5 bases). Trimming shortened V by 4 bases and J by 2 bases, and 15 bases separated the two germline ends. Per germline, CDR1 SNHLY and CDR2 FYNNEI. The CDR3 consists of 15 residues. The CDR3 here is CASSAYGVGTYEQYF. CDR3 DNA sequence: TGTGCCAGCAGTGCATACGGGGTTGGCACCTACGAGCAGTACTTC. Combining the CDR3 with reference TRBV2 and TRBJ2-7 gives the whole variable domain EPEVTQTPSHQVTQMGQEVILRCVPISNHLYFYWYRQILGQKVEFLVSFYNNEISEKSEIFDDQFSVERPDGSNFTLKIRSTKLEDSAMYFCASSAYGVGTYEQYFGPGTRLTVT.

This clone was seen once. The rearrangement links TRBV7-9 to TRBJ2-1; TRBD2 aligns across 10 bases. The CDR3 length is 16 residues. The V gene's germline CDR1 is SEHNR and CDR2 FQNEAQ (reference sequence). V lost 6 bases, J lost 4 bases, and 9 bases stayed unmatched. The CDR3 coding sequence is TGTGCCAGCAGAGATTTAAGCGGGGGGGATTACAATGAGCAGTTCTTC. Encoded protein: CASRDLSGGDYNEQFF.

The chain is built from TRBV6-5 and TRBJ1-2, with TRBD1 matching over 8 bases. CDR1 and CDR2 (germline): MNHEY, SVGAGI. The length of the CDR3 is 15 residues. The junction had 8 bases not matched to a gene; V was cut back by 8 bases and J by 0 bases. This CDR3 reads CASSFSGQANYGYTF. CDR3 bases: TGTGCCAGCTCCTTCTCGGGACAGGCTAACTATGGCTACACCTTC.

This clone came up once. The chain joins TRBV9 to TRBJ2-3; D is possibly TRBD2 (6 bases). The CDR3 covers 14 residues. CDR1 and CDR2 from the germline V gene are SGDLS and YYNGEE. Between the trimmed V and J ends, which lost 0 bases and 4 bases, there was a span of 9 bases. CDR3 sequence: CASSVDAGPDTQYF. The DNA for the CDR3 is TGTGCCAGCAGCGTAGATGCGGGGCCAGATACGCAGTATTTT.

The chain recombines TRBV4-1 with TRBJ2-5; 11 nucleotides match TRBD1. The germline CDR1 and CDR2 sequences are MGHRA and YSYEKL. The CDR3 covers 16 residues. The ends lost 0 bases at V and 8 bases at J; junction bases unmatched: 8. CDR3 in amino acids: CASSQETGTGGRTQYF. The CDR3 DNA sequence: TGCGCCAGCAGCCAAGAGACCGGGACAGGGGGAAGAACCCAGTACTTC.